This section outlines one T cell receptor (beta chain) sequence together with its context. PCR amplification relied on 60 Vbeta primers (plus 13 Jbeta primers). TCRdb's table, derived via immunoSEQ multiplex PCR, lists solely in-frame clones and lacks some. The top ten hold around 3% of the sample, which has about 150,000 clones, roughly 64% seen once. This sample is part of a study of cytomegalovirus exposure and HLA in healthy donors. Study summary: An earlier analysis identified more than 95 million unique TCR beta sequences in about 200 million T cells.

With 8 bases removed from V and 0 bases from J, the gap between germline ends came to 5 bases. The CDR3 contains 12 residues. From germline, CDR1 is MDHEN and CDR2 SYDVKM. The chain joins TRBV28 to TRBJ1-3; D not certain. The source of this sequence is a woman in her twenties or thirties in good health and CMV-seropositive. The sequenced sample consisted of PBMCs. CDR3 amino acids: CASLNSGNTIYF. CDR3 in DNA: TGTGCCAGCCTTAACTCTGGAAACACCATATATTTT. The variable domain in full, with the rest retrieved from reference TRBV28 and TRBJ1-3, is DVKVTQSSRYLVKRTGEKVFLECVQDMDHENMFWYRQDPGLGLRLIYFSYDVKMKEKGDIPEGYSVSREKKERFSLILESASTNQTSMYLCASLNSGNTIYFGEGSWLTVV.